This T cell receptor beta chain came from a study of shared clonotypes between healthy human individuals. Trimming shortened V by 0 bases and J by 5 bases, and 8 bases separated the two germline ends. The CDR3 loop spans 14 amino acids. CDR1 SNHLY and CDR2 FYNNEI come from the germline V gene. Each subset's genomic DNA was split evenly across several immunoSEQ plates. Clones were read by immunoSEQ multiplex PCR, and TCRdb kept only the in-frame ones, dropping some. The table shows 850,000 to 1,100,000 clones, with 60% to 85% occurring only once. Study-wide findings and caveats: Generally, naive subsets came out with larger estimated richness than memory subsets.

Turning to this clone: The antigen remains undetermined.

V is TRBV2 and J is TRBJ1-5; no clear D. The clonotype comes from a man between 18 and 35 years old in good health. Some clones in this sample may be carry-over from other donors' samples. Sequenced sample: memory CD4+ T cells from PBMCs. The subset was: CD45RA-negative fraction. CDR3 protein: CASSEAIRDQPQHF. The CDR3 DNA is TGTGCCAGCAGTGAAGCGATAAGGGATCAGCCCCAGCATTTT.